This record covers a single T cell receptor beta chain. In this sample, this clonotype turned up many times. Its antigen is not yet known. No base quality values were provided; no much bigger clone lies one nucleotide off. The study was a case-control design nested within a healthcare worker cohort in London, UK, with weekly nasopharyngeal swab PCR tests and blood sampling. Healthcare workers were enrolled in the week of the UK lockdown, from 23 to 31 March 2020, and were followed every week for up to roughly 16 weeks. Receptors were amplified or captured by 5' RACE. Instrument on record: NextSeq 500. The TCR library protocol attached unique molecular identifiers to individual cDNA molecules to correct for sequencing error and PCR bias. TCR alpha and beta chains were both sequenced, and the abundances of alpha and beta sequences in each sample were closely correlated with each other. As for the original processing: V gene, J gene and CDR3 annotation of TCR sequences was performed with Decombinator V4. Expanded TCRs were defined as changing significantly between any two time points under a Poisson model with p below 0.0001. TCR abundances were normalised to the total number of TCRs sequenced in each sample and reported as counts per million. TRAV1-2 paired with TRAJ12, TRAJ20 or TRAJ33 defined MAIT TCRs, while TRAV10 paired with TRAJ18 defined iNKT TCRs. VDJdb, accessed on 1 November 2021, was searched for TCRs annotated for CMV, EBV and SARS-CoV-2, and TCRs annotated for more than one antigen were excluded. Through fastp at Q25 and MiXCR, TCRdb rebuilt clones from the public reads, retaining in-frame beta chains. Merged by CDR3 protein, the rows form single entries marked with the most common genes and DNA. The V and J calls here are based on TCRdb, not the publication. Counted in this sample were 35,000 to 50,000 distinct CDR3 sequences; 4.5% to 7% of them appeared once. Approximately 4% of the sample belongs to the ten largest clones.

This entry belongs to a study of early T cells in non-severe SARS-CoV-2 infection (dated by TCRdb to 2020 to 2022). Context from the whole study: Because TCR sequencing was done on bulk RNA from unsorted whole blood, the alpha and beta chains could not be paired. The research as a whole found: VDJdb matching was skewed toward anti-spike CD8 responses and likely underestimated virus-specific expansions, missing private and CD4 specificities.

Compared with germline, V lacks 4 bases and J lacks 3 bases; bases without a gene match: 7. The CDR3 covers 16 residues, taking in both the cysteine and the phenylalanine. Only the CDR3 DNA stays, 48 bases, in frame from base 1. Sequences SEHNR (CDR1) and FQNEAQ (CDR2) are obtained from the germline V gene (reference sequence). Recombination linked TRBV7-9 to TRBJ2-1; 9 junctional bases match TRBD2. Sequencing used whole blood, obtained at baseline. This clonotype originated in an adult who was a healthcare worker with PCR-confirmed SARS-CoV-2 infection or an uninfected control (not recorded which). CDR3 protein: CASSSLSGGNYNEQFF. The DNA is as follows: TGTGCCAGCAGCTCCCTTAGCGGGGGCAACTACAATGAGCAGTTCTTC.